This TCR beta chain was retrieved from a study of metastatic and nonmetastatic thyroid tumors. In the study overall: Repertoire comparison spanned blood and tumor or nodule tissue of malignant and benign thyroid patients.

Original methodology: The study's classifier, a distant-metastasis tool for papillary thyroid cancer, was built using CDR3 differences across clinicopathological groups. TCRdb re-processed the PCR reads through MiXCR. The V and J calls come from TCRdb's annotation, not from the publication. The sample includes approximately 40,000 clones, 40% to 55% seen only once; the top ten take approximately 25%. The germline V and J ends were trimmed by 3 bases and 1 base, with 10 bases remaining between them. The germline gives CDR1 MNHEY, CDR2 SVGAGI. This CDR3 comprises 15 residues. Patients had received no treatment of any kind before thyroid surgery.

The rearrangement uses TRBV6-5 and TRBJ1-5; D is possibly TRBD1 (5 bases). The TCR originated in a male donor with papillary thyroid cancer or a benign thyroid nodule (not recorded which). Some clones in this sample may be carry-over from other donors' samples. The sample consisted of tumor tissue. The CDR3 here is CASSYFRDSNQPQHF. In DNA form, the CDR3 reads TGTGCCAGCAGTTATTTCCGGGACAGCAATCAGCCCCAGCATTTT.